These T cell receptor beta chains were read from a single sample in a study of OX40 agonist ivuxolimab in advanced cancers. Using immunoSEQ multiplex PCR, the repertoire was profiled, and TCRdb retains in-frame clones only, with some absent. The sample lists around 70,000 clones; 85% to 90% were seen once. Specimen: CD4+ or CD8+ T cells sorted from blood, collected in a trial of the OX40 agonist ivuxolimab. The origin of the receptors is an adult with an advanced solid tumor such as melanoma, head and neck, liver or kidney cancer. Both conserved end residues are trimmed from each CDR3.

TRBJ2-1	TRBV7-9	ASSRQGIEQF
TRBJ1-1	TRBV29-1	SVDPLGGENTEAF
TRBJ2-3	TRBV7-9	AGRTGVITDTQY
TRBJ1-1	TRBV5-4	ASSPPLGQGQWGRTEAF
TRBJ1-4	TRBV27	ARGYGLTNEKLF
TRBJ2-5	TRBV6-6	ASSYSTGAETQY
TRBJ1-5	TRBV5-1	ASSLAWVSDGGESIYDGNQPQH
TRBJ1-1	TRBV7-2	ASSPVGQISGAF
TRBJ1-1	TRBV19	ASNGQGLPYMNTEAF
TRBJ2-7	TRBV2	ASSEGEGRMIYEQY
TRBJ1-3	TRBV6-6	ASSYGDRGSGNTIY
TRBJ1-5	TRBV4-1	ASRPGVLQGHQPQH